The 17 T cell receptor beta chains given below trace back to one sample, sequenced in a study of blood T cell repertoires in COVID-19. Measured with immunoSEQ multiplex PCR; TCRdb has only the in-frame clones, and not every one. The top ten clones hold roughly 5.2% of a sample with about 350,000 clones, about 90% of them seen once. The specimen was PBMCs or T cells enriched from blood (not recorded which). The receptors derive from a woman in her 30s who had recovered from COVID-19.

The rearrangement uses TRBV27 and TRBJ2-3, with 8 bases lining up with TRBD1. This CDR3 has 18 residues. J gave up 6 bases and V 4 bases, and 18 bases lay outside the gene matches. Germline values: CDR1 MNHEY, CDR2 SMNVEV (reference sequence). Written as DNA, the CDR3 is TGTGCCAGCAGTTCGTTAGGGGCTGGACAGGGAAACCTGGATACGCAGTATTTT. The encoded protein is CASSSLGAGQGNLDTQYF.

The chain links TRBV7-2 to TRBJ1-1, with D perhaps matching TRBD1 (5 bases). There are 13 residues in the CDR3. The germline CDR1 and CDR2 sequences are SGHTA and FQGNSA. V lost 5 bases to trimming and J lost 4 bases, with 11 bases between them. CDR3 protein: CASSPGGFTEAFF. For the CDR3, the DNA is TGTGCCAGCAGCCCGGGGGGGTTCACTGAAGCTTTCTTT.

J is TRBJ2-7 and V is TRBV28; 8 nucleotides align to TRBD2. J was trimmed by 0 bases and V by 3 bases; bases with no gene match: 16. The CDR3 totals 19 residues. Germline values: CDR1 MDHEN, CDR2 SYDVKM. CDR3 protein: CASSFKRGTTLKASYEQYF. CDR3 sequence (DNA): TGTGCCAGCAGTTTTAAGCGGGGGACCACCCTAAAAGCCTCCTACGAGCAGTACTTC.

DNA of the CDR3: TGTGCCAGTAGTATTATCGGTACTGAAAAACTGTTTTTT. This encodes CASSIIGTEKLFF. The chain combines TRBV19 with TRBJ1-4; no definite D call. V dropped 3 bases and J dropped 7 bases, with 9 bases sitting between them. CDR1 and CDR2 from the germline V gene are LNHDA and SQIVND (reference sequence). CDR3 length: 13 residues.

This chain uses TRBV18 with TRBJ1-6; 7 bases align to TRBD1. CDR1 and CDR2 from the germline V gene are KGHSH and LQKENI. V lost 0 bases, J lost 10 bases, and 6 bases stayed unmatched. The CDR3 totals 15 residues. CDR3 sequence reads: CASSPPTGRGSPLHF. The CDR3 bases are TGTGCCAGCTCACCACCGACAGGGCGGGGATCACCCCTCCACTTT.

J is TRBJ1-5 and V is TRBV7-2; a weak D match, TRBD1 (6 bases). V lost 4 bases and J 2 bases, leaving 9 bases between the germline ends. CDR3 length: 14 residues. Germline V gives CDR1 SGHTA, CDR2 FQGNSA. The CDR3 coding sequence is TGTGCCAGCAGCTGGGCAGGGGGCAATCAGCCCCAGCATTTT. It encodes CASSWAGGNQPQHF.

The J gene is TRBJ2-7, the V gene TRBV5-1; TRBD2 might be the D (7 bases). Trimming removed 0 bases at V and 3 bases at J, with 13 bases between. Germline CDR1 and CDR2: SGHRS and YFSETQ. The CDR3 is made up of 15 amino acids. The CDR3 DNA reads TGCGCCAGCAGCTTGGGGGGGCGGGAGAACTACGAGCAGTACTTC. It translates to CASSLGGRENYEQYF.

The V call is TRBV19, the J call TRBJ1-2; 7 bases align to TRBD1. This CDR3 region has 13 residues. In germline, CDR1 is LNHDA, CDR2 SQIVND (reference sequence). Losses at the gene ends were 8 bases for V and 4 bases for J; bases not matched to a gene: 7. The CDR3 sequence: CASGTGASYGYTF. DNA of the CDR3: TGTGCCAGTGGAACAGGGGCCAGCTATGGCTACACCTTC.

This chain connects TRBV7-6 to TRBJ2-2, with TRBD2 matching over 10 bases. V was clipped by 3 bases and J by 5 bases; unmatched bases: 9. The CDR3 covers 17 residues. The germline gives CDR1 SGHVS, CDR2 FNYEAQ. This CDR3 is CASSFKVLSGGTGELFF. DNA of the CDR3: TGTGCCAGCAGCTTTAAGGTCCTTAGCGGGGGGACCGGGGAGCTGTTTTTT.

The CDR3 DNA follows: TGTGCCAGCAGTGAGGTAGGGGGTAAGAAGCCCCAGCATTTT. It specifies CASSEVGGKKPQHF. The chain employs TRBV6-1 and TRBJ1-5, with a weak D call TRBD1 (6 bases). The germline V gene encodes CDR1 MNHNS and CDR2 SASEGT. This CDR3 contains 14 residues. Trimming cost V 3 bases and J 8 bases, with 14 bases left between them.

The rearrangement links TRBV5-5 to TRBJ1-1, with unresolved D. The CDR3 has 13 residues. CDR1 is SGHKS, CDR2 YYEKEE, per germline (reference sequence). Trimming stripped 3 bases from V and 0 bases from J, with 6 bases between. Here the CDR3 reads CASSSSVNTEAFF. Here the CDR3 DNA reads TGTGCCAGCAGCTCTTCCGTGAACACTGAAGCTTTCTTT.

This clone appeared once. CDR3 region: CAGAGPGGDTQYF. The DNA of the CDR3 is TGTGCCGGCGCGGGCCCAGGAGGAGATACGCAGTATTTT. This chain links TRBV2 with TRBJ2-3, with a tentative D call TRBD2 (5 bases). The CDR3 contains 13 residues. V lost 11 bases and J 5 bases, leaving 17 bases between the germline ends. The germline V gene encodes CDR1 SNHLY and CDR2 FYNNEI.

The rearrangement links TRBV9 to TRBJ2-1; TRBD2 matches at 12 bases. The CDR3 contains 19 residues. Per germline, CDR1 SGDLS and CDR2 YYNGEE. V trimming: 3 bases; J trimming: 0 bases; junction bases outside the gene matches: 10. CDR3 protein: CASSDHRLAGDLSYNEQFF. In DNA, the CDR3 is TGTGCCAGCAGCGACCACCGACTAGCGGGGGATCTCTCCTACAATGAGCAGTTCTTC. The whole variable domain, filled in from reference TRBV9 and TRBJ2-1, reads DSGVTQTPKHLITATGQRVTLRCSPRSGDLSVYWYQQSLDQGLQFLIQYYNGEERAKGNILERFSAQQFPDLHSELNLSSLELGDSALYFCASSDHRLAGDLSYNEQFFGPGTRLTVL.

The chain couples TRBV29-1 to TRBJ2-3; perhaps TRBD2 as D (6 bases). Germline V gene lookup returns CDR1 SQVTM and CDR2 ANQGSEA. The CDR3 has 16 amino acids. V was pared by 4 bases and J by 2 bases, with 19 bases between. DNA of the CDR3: TGCAGCGTTGGGGGGGACGGAGATGCGTACACAGATACGCAGTATTTT. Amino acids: CSVGGDGDAYTDTQYF.

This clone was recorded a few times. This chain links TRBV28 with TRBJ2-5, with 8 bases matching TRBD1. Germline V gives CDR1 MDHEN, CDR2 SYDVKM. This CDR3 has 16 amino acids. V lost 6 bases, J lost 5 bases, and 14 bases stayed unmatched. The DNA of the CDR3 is TGTGCCAGCAGGAACGGACAGGGAAGGTTCGGCGAGACCCAGTACTTC. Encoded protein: CASRNGQGRFGETQYF.

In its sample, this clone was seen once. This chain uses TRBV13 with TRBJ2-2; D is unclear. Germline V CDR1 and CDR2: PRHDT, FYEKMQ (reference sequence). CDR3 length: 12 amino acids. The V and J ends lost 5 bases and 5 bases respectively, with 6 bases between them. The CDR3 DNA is TGTGCCAGCAGCCTACTAACCGGGGAGCTGTTTTTT. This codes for CASSLLTGELFF.

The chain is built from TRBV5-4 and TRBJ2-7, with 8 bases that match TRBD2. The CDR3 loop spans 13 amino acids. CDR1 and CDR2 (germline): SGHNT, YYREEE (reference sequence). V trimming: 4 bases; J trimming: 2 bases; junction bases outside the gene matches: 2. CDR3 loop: CASSEGLAYEQYF. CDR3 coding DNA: TGTGCCAGCAGCGAGGGACTAGCCTACGAGCAGTACTTC. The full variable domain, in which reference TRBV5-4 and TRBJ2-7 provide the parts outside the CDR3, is ETGVTQSPTHLIKTRGQQVTLRCSSQSGHNTVSWYQQALGQGPQFIFQYYREEENGRGNFPPRFSGLQFPNYSSELNVNALELDDSALYLCASSEGLAYEQYFGPGTRLTVT.